This T cell receptor (beta chain) was profiled in a study of blood T cells in healthy people across ages. Broader study findings: Naive CD4+ cells and diversity were both higher in long-lived donors than in aged donors.

A sample-barcoded 5' primer and a J-beta primer mix were used in a second PCR of roughly 6 to 11 cycles. Any given sample supplied a minimum of 2.5 million CDR3-containing paired-end reads. TCRdb reanalysed the 5' RACE reads using MiXCR and keeps one entry per CDR3 protein. The sample lists about 1.4 million distinct CDR3 sequences, 59% occurring once. The CDR3 totals 16 residues. V was pared by 4 bases and J by 5 bases, with 12 bases of the junction left unmatched. Germline CDR1 is MNHNY and CDR2 is SVGAGI (reference sequence). Notes on this clonotype: No antigen is known for it.

The V and J genes are TRBV6-6 and TRBJ1-2; 8 bases fit TRBD1. The origin of this receptor is a man aged 18 to 35 in good health. The specimen was blood. CDR3 amino acids: CASSSATGEKVYGYTF. DNA for the CDR3: TGTGCCAGCAGTTCAGCGACAGGGGAGAAAGTTTATGGCTACACCTTC.